These T cell receptor beta chains were read from a single sample in a study of OX40 agonist ivuxolimab in advanced cancers. TCRdb's table, derived via immunoSEQ multiplex PCR, lists solely in-frame clones and lacks some. The sample records roughly 140,000 clones, 90% to 95% being singletons. Sequenced here: CD4+ or CD8+ T cells sorted from blood, sampled in a trial of the OX40 agonist ivuxolimab. The receptors come from an adult with an advanced solid tumor such as melanoma, head and neck, liver or kidney cancer. The CDR3 runs from the conserved cysteine through the conserved F or W. The order of the fields is clone size, V gene, D gene, J gene, CDR3 protein, CDR3 DNA. D genes are given only for firm matches. Not every row has a clone size; where given, it reads once, few, many or a size class.

.	TRBV6-5	TRBD1	TRBJ2-7	CASSRDRTYEQYF	TGTGCCAGCAGTCGGGACAGGACCTACGAGCAGTACTTC
.	TRBV4-3	.	TRBJ2-3	CASSHLTTAGRDTQYF	TGCGCCAGCAGCCATCTTACGACGGCAGGGAGAGATACGCAGTATTTT
.	TRBV10-3	.	TRBJ1-2	CAIREDGGYTF	TGTGCCATCAGGGAAGACGGTGGCTACACCTTC
.	TRBV19	.	TRBJ1-2	CASSPRRNYGYTF	TGTGCCAGTAGCCCCAGGAGAAACTATGGCTACACCTTC
.	TRBV19	.	TRBJ1-2	CASTLGAGAYGYTF	TGTGCCAGTACCCTAGGGGCAGGGGCCTATGGCTACACCTTC
.	TRBV7-5	.	TRBJ2-1	CARSLSAGSSYNEQFF	TGTGCCAGAAGCTTATCTGCGGGGAGCTCCTACAATGAGCAGTTCTTC
.	TRBV5-1	.	TRBJ1-1	CASCRSGEDTEAFF	TGCGCCAGCTGTCGGTCGGGGGAGGACACTGAAGCTTTCTTT
.	TRBV4-1	TRBD1	TRBJ2-5	CASSPKGASSRETQYF	TGCGCCAGCAGCCCGAAGGGGGCTAGCTCGCGAGAGACCCAGTACTTC
.	TRBV29-1	.	TRBJ1-1	CSVVLQNSEAFF	TGCAGCGTTGTATTACAGAACTCTGAAGCTTTCTTT
.	TRBV5-1	TRBD2	TRBJ2-3	CASSLGSSGADTQYF	TGCGCCAGCAGCTTGGGAAGTAGCGGGGCAGATACGCAGTATTTT
.	TRBV4-1	TRBD1	TRBJ1-1	CASSPQGAGNTEAFF	TGCGCCAGCAGCCCACAGGGGGCAGGGAACACTGAAGCTTTCTTT
.	TRBV4-3	.	TRBJ1-1	CASSQAAGWNTEAFF	TGCGCCAGCAGCCAAGCGGCCGGGTGGAACACTGAAGCTTTCTTT
.	TRBV28	TRBD1	TRBJ2-3	CASSFARTGGFSLDTQYF	TGTGCCAGCAGTTTTGCAAGGACAGGGGGTTTTTCGCTAGATACGCAGTATTTT
once	TRBV7-8	.	TRBJ1-2	CASSLWEWDYGYTF	TGTGCCAGCAGCTTATGGGAATGGGACTATGGCTACACCTTC
.	TRBV28	.	TRBJ2-5	CASSSGGTAQETQYF	TGTGCCAGCAGTTCTGGCGGGACGGCTCAAGAGACCCAGTACTTC
.	TRBV14	TRBD1	TRBJ2-7	CASSQFSDRADSYEQYF	TGTGCCAGCAGCCAATTTTCGGACAGGGCAGATTCCTACGAGCAGTACTTC
once	TRBV5-1	TRBD2	TRBJ2-3	CASSTGLAGFTDTQYF	TGCGCCAGCAGCACGGGACTAGCGGGATTCACAGATACGCAGTATTTT
.	TRBV7-9	.	TRBJ1-2	CASSRRLGGISNYGYTF	TGTGCCAGCAGCCGCCGTTTAGGGGGGATCTCTAACTATGGCTACACCTTC
.	TRBV5-4	.	TRBJ2-3	CASSNTGPYTDTQYF	TGTGCCAGCAGCAACACCGGACCCTACACAGATACGCAGTATTTT
.	TRBV5-1	TRBD1	TRBJ2-7	CASSWGGGQGYEQYF	TGCGCCAGCAGCTGGGGAGGGGGACAGGGATACGAGCAGTACTTC
.	TRBV19	.	TRBJ2-7	CASSITPGHVPYEQYF	TGTGCCAGTAGTATAACCCCGGGCCACGTACCCTACGAGCAGTACTTC
.	TRBV6-5	.	TRBJ2-7	CASSRLDEQYF	TGTGCCAGCAGTAGGCTGGACGAGCAGTACTTC
.	TRBV5-4	TRBD1	TRBJ1-2	CASSTKTGGDVQSYGYTF	TGTGCCAGCAGCACGAAGACAGGGGGCGACGTTCAGAGCTATGGCTACACCTTC
.	TRBV7-6	TRBD1	TRBJ1-5	CASSPRGGTNSNQPQHF	TGTGCCAGCAGCCCCAGGGGGGGGACAAATAGCAATCAGCCCCAGCATTTT
.	TRBV18	.	TRBJ1-2	CASSPWLPGEAYGYTF	TGTGCCAGCTCACCCTGGTTACCGGGAGAGGCATATGGCTACACCTTC
.	TRBV4-3	TRBD1	TRBJ1-2	CASSQKGAGTNYGYTF	TGCGCCAGCAGCCAAAAGGGGGCAGGGACTAACTATGGCTACACCTTC
.	TRBV18	.	TRBJ2-5	CASSPRDPQETQYF	TGTGCCAGCTCACCAAGGGACCCCCAAGAGACCCAGTACTTC
.	TRBV7-9	.	TRBJ1-1	CASSKPGLNTEAFF	TGTGCCAGCAGCAAACCGGGCCTGAACACTGAAGCTTTCTTT
.	TRBV6-6	.	TRBJ1-2	CASSYSWQGNYGYTF	TGTGCCAGCAGTTACTCTTGGCAGGGCAACTATGGCTACACCTTC
.	TRBV5-6	TRBD1	TRBJ2-3	CASSLVSAGGADTQYF	TGTGCCAGCAGCTTGGTGTCTGCAGGGGGCGCAGATACGCAGTATTTT
.	TRBV5-1	.	TRBJ2-7	CASSFDGPYEQYF	TGCGCCAGCAGCTTCGACGGGCCCTACGAGCAGTACTTC
.	TRBV27	TRBD2	TRBJ2-5	CASSLRSGGWETQYF	TGTGCCAGCAGTTTGAGGAGCGGGGGCTGGGAGACCCAGTACTTC
.	TRBV10-2	TRBD1	TRBJ1-2	CASHGTEGGYGYTF	TGCGCCAGCCACGGGACAGAGGGTGGATATGGCTACACCTTC
.	TRBV5-1	.	TRBJ1-4	CASSRGGGVRTNEKLFF	TGCGCCAGCAGCCGCGGCGGAGGGGTTAGGACTAATGAAAAACTGTTTTTT
.	TRBV27	TRBD1	TRBJ1-1	CASRAPGTGVLLNTEAFF	TGTGCCAGCAGGGCCCCCGGGACAGGGGTCCTACTGAACACTGAAGCTTTCTTT
.	TRBV7-6	TRBD2	TRBJ2-7	CASSPRLAGGLNEQYF	TGTGCCAGCAGCCCGCGACTAGCGGGGGGGCTCAACGAGCAGTACTTC
.	TRBV5-1	TRBD1	TRBJ1-3	CASSWETGGSGNTIYF	TGCGCCAGCAGCTGGGAAACAGGGGGCTCCGGAAACACCATATATTTT
.	TRBV18	.	TRBJ2-2	CASSPQGSTGELFF	TGTGCCAGCTCACCACAGGGATCTACCGGGGAGCTGTTTTTT
once	TRBV11-2	.	TRBJ2-5	CASSLFAAGETQYF	TGTGCCAGCAGCTTATTTGCGGCTGGGGAGACCCAGTACTTC
.	TRBV6-5	TRBD1	TRBJ2-1	CASSYSATGVHNEQFF	TGTGCCAGCAGTTACTCCGCGACAGGGGTACACAATGAGCAGTTCTTC
.	TRBV28	.	TRBJ1-5	CASSSPTQPQHF	TGTGCCAGCAGTTCGCCGACGCAGCCCCAGCATTTT
.	TRBV5-1	.	TRBJ2-7	CASSPESYEQYF	TGCGCCAGCAGCCCGGAATCCTACGAGCAGTACTTC
.	TRBV7-6	.	TRBJ1-2	CASSLGSQANYGYTF	TGTGCCAGCAGCTTAGGGTCACAAGCGAACTATGGCTACACCTTC
.	TRBV6-5	.	TRBJ1-1	CASSPVGDTEAFF	TGTGCCAGCAGCCCCGTGGGGGACACTGAAGCTTTCTTT
.	TRBV28	.	TRBJ1-1	CASSLRGGYTEAFF	TGTGCCAGCAGTCTCAGGGGCGGTTACACTGAAGCTTTCTTT
.	TRBV9	.	TRBJ2-1	CASSSEGWRLNYNEQFF	TGTGCCAGCAGCTCCGAAGGATGGAGGCTAAACTACAATGAGCAGTTCTTC